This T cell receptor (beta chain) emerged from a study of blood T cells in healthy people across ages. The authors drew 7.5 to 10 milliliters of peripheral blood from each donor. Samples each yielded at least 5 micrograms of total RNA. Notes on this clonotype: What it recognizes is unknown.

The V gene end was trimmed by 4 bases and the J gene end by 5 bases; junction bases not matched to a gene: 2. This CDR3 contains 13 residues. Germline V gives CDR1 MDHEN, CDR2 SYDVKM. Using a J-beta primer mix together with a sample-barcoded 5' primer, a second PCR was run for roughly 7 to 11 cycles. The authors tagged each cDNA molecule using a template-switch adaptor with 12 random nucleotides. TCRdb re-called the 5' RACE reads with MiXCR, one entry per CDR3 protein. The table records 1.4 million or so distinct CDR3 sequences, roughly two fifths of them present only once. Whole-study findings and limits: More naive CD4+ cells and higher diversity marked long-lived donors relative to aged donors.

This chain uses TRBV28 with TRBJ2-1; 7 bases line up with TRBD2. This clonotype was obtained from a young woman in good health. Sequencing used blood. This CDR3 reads CASSSGGDNEQFF. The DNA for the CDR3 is TGTGCCAGCAGTTCTGGGGGGGACAATGAGCAGTTCTTC.